One sample yielded the 6 T cell receptor beta chains listed below, sequenced in a study of blood T cell repertoires in COVID-19. Clones were sequenced by immunoSEQ multiplex PCR, and TCRdb holds only the in-frame ones, with some missing. The repertoire has some 320,000 clones, around 92% of them found once; the top ten carry 11%. The specimen sequenced was peripheral blood. These TCRs come from a woman in her twenties or thirties with COVID-19, enrolled during active disease.

V is TRBV14 and J is TRBJ2-3; 7 positions agree with TRBD2. Germline CDR1 is SGHDN and CDR2 is FVKESK. V gave up 0 bases and J gave up 2 bases; unmatched junction bases: 8. This CDR3 spans 17 amino acids. CDR3 DNA sequence: TGTGCCAGCAGCCAAGATGAAGCGGGGCGCCTCACAGATACGCAGTATTTT. Its protein is CASSQDEAGRLTDTQYF.

The chain employs TRBV28 and TRBJ2-7, with 10 positions matching TRBD2. Germline CDR1 is MDHEN and CDR2 is SYDVKM. The trim removed 6 bases at V and 9 bases at J, leaving 11 bases unmatched. The CDR3 is 14 amino acids. The CDR3 bases are TGTGCCAGCAGAGGAGCGGGGGGGGGCGCTGGGCAGTACTTC. Translation: CASRGAGGGAGQYF.

The chain is built from TRBV11-1 and TRBJ2-5; 11 positions match TRBD1. After removal of 1 base from V and 4 bases from J, the junction contained 5 bases not matched to a gene. From germline, CDR1 is SGHAT and CDR2 FQDESV (reference sequence). The CDR3 totals 16 residues. The CDR3 bases are TGTGCCAGCAGCTTAGTTGGGACAGGGGGGCGAGAGACCCAGTACTTC. Protein: CASSLVGTGGRETQYF.

Details on this clone: Other nucleotide sequences in the sample specify the same CDR3. This sequence joins TRBV5-1 and TRBJ1-2, with 9 nucleotides matching TRBD1. After removal of 3 bases from V and 2 bases from J, the junction contained 2 bases not matched to a gene. This CDR3 has 14 residues. The germline gives CDR1 SGHRS, CDR2 YFSETQ. CDR3 sequence (DNA): TGCGCCAGCAGCTCGGGACAGGGAAACTATGGCTACACCTTC. Residues: CASSSGQGNYGYTF.

This clone was observed a handful of times. Lacking the conserved final phenylalanine or tryptophan, this CDR3 likely reflects a read error. No DNA is shown, since the ends of the CDR3 on it are uncertain; the CDR3 is the one TCRdb lists. This chain connects TRBV7-7 to TRBJ1-4. The CDR3 is 12 amino acids in total, end residues counted. CDR1 and CDR2 from the germline V gene are SSHAT and FNYEAQ (reference sequence). The CDR3 sequence: CASSLEKGGLRL.

This clone was recorded only once. This chain connects TRBV5-6 to TRBJ1-1; 10 bases are shared with TRBD1. The CDR3 sequence is 15 residues long. The germline V gene encodes CDR1 SGHDT and CDR2 YYEEEE. Trimming took 3 bases from V and 4 from J; bases not matched to a gene: 6. The DNA for the CDR3 is TGTGCCAGCAGCTGGGGACAGGGGCGGTCCACTGAAGCTTTCTTT. Its translation: CASSWGQGRSTEAFF.